Sequencing of this T cell receptor beta chain was carried out in a study of T-cell reconstitution after alpha-beta-depleted transplantation in children. This clonotype has more than one count but fewer than ten. As it was prepared, the TCRbeta library received unique molecular identifiers. MiXCR, run by TCRdb on the PCR reads, gives a single entry per CDR3 protein. The sample yields about 640,000 distinct CDR3 sequences, roughly 17% seen once. CDR3 length: 15 amino acids. Germline CDR1 and CDR2: SGHRS and YFSETQ. V shed 0 bases, J shed 6 bases, and the junction held 6 bases outside the gene matches. This sample comprised PBMCs from the stem cell graft donor, obtained from the stem cell graft. This rearrangement joins TRBV5-1 to TRBJ2-3; 8 bases map to TRBD1. This TCR came from a human donor who donated a stem cell graft to a child with acute myeloid leukemia. CDR3 in amino acids: CASSLEDRVADTQYF. In DNA, the CDR3 is TGCGCCAGCAGCTTGGAGGACAGGGTGGCTGATACGCAGTATTTT. The variable domain in full, completed from reference TRBV5-1 and TRBJ2-3, reads KAGVTQTPRYLIKTRGQQVTLSCSPISGHRSVSWYQQTPGQGLQFLFEYFSETQRNKGNFPGRFSGRQFSNSRSEMNVSTLELGDSALYLCASSLEDRVADTQYFGPGTRLTVL.